These 16 T cell receptor beta chains came from one sample sequenced in a study of blood T cells in healthy people across ages. Primers used in a second PCR of roughly 6 to 11 cycles were a sample-barcoded 5' primer and a J-beta primer mix. TCRdb called the 5' RACE reads again in MiXCR, with one record for every CDR3 protein. There are 950,000 to 1,200,000 distinct CDR3 sequences in the sample; under 40% occur only once, and roughly 14% lies in the top ten. The specimen sequenced was blood. Receptors were obtained from a man aged 18 to 29 in good health.

The gene calls are TRBV5-6 and TRBJ1-1, with D perhaps TRBD1 (5 bases). CDR1 is SGHDT and CDR2 is YYEEEE in the germline V gene. Trimming cost V 4 bases and J 6 bases, with 19 bases left between them. This CDR3 has 15 amino acids. As DNA, the CDR3 is TGTGCCAGCAGCCTGGGGATACGGGGGGACGCTGAAGCTTTCTTT. Translated: CASSLGIRGDAEAFF.

This clonotype was counted at least ten times. The V call is TRBV10-3, the J call TRBJ2-3, with D perhaps matching TRBD1 (6 bases). Trimming stripped 6 bases from V and 2 bases from J, with 12 bases between. The CDR3 is 14 amino acids. Germline CDR1 ENHRY, CDR2 SYGVKD. The CDR3 reads CAIRGGVTTDTQYF. DNA of the CDR3: TGTGCCATCAGAGGGGGAGTGACCACAGATACGCAGTATTTT.

The V call is TRBV10-3, the J call TRBJ1-4; D unclear. This CDR3 contains 14 residues. Germline loops: CDR1 ENHRY, CDR2 SYGVKD. Trimming removed 3 bases at V and 5 bases at J, with 10 bases between. CDR3 coding DNA: TGTGCCATCAGTGACGGCGGCAGGAATGAAAAACTGTTTTTT. Translated, it gives CAISDGGRNEKLFF.

This clonotype has just a few counts. CDR3: CASSYSRGSEAFF. In DNA form, the CDR3 reads TGTGCCAGCAGTTACTCGAGGGGCAGTGAAGCTTTCTTT. V and J are TRBV6-6 and TRBJ1-1, with D possibly being TRBD1 (5 bases). The germline gives CDR1 MNHNY, CDR2 SVGAGI (reference sequence). This CDR3 region has 13 residues. V was cut by 0 bases and J by 7 bases, with 9 bases left in between.

This clonotype has a handful of counts. This chain links TRBV9 with TRBJ2-5, with 8 bases identical to TRBD2. The CDR3 totals 17 residues. Germline V gives CDR1 SGDLS, CDR2 YYNGEE. The junction had 8 bases not matched to a gene; V was cut back by 0 bases and J by 1 base. The CDR3 DNA reads TGTGCCAGCAGCGTAGGGGGGACTAGATGGCCCCAAGAGACCCAGTACTTC. Residues: CASSVGGTRWPQETQYF.

The CDR3 nucleotides are TGTGCCAGCAGTTCACGGGACAGGGCTAGCAATCAGCCCCAGCATTTT. Translating it yields CASSSRDRASNQPQHF. The chain is built from TRBV12-3 or TRBV12-4 and TRBJ1-5, with 9 nucleotides matching TRBD1. Trimming took 4 bases from V and 0 from J; bases not matched to a gene: 4. This CDR3 is 16 amino acids long.

The chain recombines TRBV4-1 with TRBJ1-5; 7 nucleotides align to TRBD1. V gave up 6 bases and J gave up 4 bases; unmatched junction bases: 9. This CDR3 region has 15 residues. In germline, CDR1 is MGHRA, CDR2 YSYEKL. This chain's CDR3 is CASSHPGQINQPQHF. As DNA, the CDR3 is TGCGCCAGCAGTCATCCGGGACAGATTAATCAGCCCCAGCATTTT.

The chain couples TRBV20-1 to TRBJ1-5, with D perhaps TRBD1 (6 bases). The germline V gene encodes CDR1 DFQATT and CDR2 SNEGSKA (reference sequence). CDR3 length: 13 residues. Trimming took 3 bases from V and 4 from J, leaving 10 bases between them. CDR3 bases: TGCAGTGCTAGCCAGGACAGAAATCAGCCCCAGCATTTT. Protein sequence: CSASQDRNQPQHF.

The rearrangement uses TRBV7-9 and TRBJ2-3, with no clear D. The V and J ends lost 5 bases and 0 bases respectively, with 18 bases between them. CDR3 length: 17 amino acids. Per germline, CDR1 SEHNR and CDR2 FQNEAQ (reference sequence). In DNA form, the CDR3 reads TGTGCCAGCAGCCACCCGGCGGACCGGGCGAGCACAGATACGCAGTATTTT. It encodes CASSHPADRASTDTQYF.

The table lists this clonotype with a few counts. The rearrangement uses TRBV2 and TRBJ2-3, with 7 bases identical to TRBD2. V was pared by 8 bases and J by 3 bases, with 11 bases of the junction left unmatched. Per the germline V gene, CDR1 is SNHLY and CDR2 is FYNNEI. The CDR3 runs 15 residues. The chain's CDR3 is CASGSSGLGTDTQYF. CDR3 sequence (DNA): TGTGCCAGCGGGAGTAGTGGACTAGGGACAGATACGCAGTATTTT.

The chain couples TRBV7-2 to TRBJ2-5; D unresolved. This CDR3 contains 13 residues. The germline V and J ends were trimmed by 2 bases and 11 bases, with 15 bases remaining between them. Germline V gives CDR1 SGHTA, CDR2 FQGNSA. The CDR3 loop reads CASSLPPRDGQYF. The CDR3 nucleotides read TGTGCCAGCAGCTTACCCCCTAGGGATGGGCAGTACTTC.

Ten or more counts support this clonotype. As DNA, the CDR3 is TGTGCCAGCAGCCCCTACGAGCAGTACTTC. Translating gives CASSPYEQYF. The genes are TRBV3-1 and TRBJ2-7; D not resolved. Germline V gene lookup returns CDR1 LGHDT and CDR2 YNNKEL (reference sequence). The CDR3 runs 10 residues. V was trimmed by 4 bases and J by 2 bases, leaving 0 bases between them.

This clonotype was observed a few times. A much larger clone differs from this one at a single base, so this may be a read error. This chain's CDR3 is CSPTGNEQFF. The CDR3 DNA reads as TGCAGCCCAACAGGGAATGAGCAGTTCTTC. The rearrangement uses TRBV20-1 and TRBJ2-1; D perhaps matches TRBD1 (6 bases). Looked up from germline, CDR1 is DFQATT and CDR2 is SNEGSKA (reference sequence). This CDR3 region has 10 residues.

The genes are TRBV27 and TRBJ1-4, with 9 bases lining up with TRBD1. Unmatched junction bases numbered 9, after V lost 5 bases and J lost 2 bases. The CDR3 loop spans 17 amino acids. CDR1 MNHEY and CDR2 SMNVEV come from the germline V gene (reference sequence). The CDR3 loop reads CASSGLGTGFTNEKLFF. The CDR3 region has the DNA TGTGCCAGCAGTGGCCTCGGGACAGGGTTCACTAATGAAAAACTGTTTTTT.

V is TRBV4-3 and J is TRBJ2-3; D may be TRBD2 (6 bases). Germline values: CDR1 LGHNA, CDR2 YSLEER. The V end lost 0 bases, the J end lost 1 base, and 26 bases lay between the germline ends. This CDR3 comprises 21 residues. The CDR3 protein is CASSQDRIEHVNPGGTDTQYF. The CDR3 bases are TGCGCCAGCAGCCAAGATCGGATAGAACACGTTAATCCGGGGGGCACAGATACGCAGTATTTT.

This clonotype has a handful of counts. V gene TRBV5-4 combines with J gene TRBJ2-7, with TRBD1 matching 7 bases. With V trimmed by 4 bases and J by 0 bases, 4 bases remained unmatched. This CDR3 comprises 14 residues. CDR1 is SGHNT and CDR2 is YYREEE in the germline V gene (reference sequence). CDR3 bases: TGTGCCAGCAGCATCGACAGGGCCTCCTACGAGCAGTACTTC. Translating gives CASSIDRASYEQYF. Full variable domain (rest looked up from reference TRBV5-4 and TRBJ2-7): ETGVTQSPTHLIKTRGQQVTLRCSSQSGHNTVSWYQQALGQGPQFIFQYYREEENGRGNFPPRFSGLQFPNYSSELNVNALELDDSALYLCASSIDRASYEQYFGPGTRLTVT.